This TCR beta chain was observed in a study of T-cell reconstitution after alpha-beta-depleted transplantation in children. The CDR3 spans 14 residues. Trimming shortened V by 5 bases and J by 8 bases, and 15 bases separated the two germline ends. As concerns this clonotype: Antigen: not known.

The TCRbeta library was prepared with unique molecular identifiers. In TCRdb, the PCR reads were re-called with MiXCR into one record per CDR3 protein. The data contain about 900,000 distinct CDR3 sequences, about 29% of them singletons. Findings and limits, study-wide: By about two months after transplant, alpha-beta T cells reportedly arose from several hundred graft clones that had expanded. T-cell counts and diversity at one year post-transplant came mainly from newly produced T cells.

The specimen was PBMCs, mostly from graft donor cells, collected 360 days after TCRalphabeta/CD19-depleted stem cell transplant. This sequence was found in a boy less than two years old who had a stem cell transplant for SCID, so the T cells may come from the graft donor. This chain joins TRBV12-3 or TRBV12-4 and TRBJ1-4, with D hard to call. The CDR3 spells CASSPAPRPEKLFF. CDR3 bases: TGTGCCAGCAGTCCGGCACCTAGACCCGAAAAACTGTTTTTT.